Listed below are T cell receptor beta chains from one sample, sequenced in a study of T cell responses to AZD1222 COVID-19 vaccine. Here immunoSEQ multiplex PCR was the method, and the copy in TCRdb shows in-frame clones only, minus some. The sample consists of more than 150,000 clones, more than 80% of them appearing once. This sample comprised peripheral blood, obtained on day 0 of AZD1222 vaccination. The receptor set was obtained from an adult in good health. Both conserved end residues are part of each CDR3. The D gene is left open where the match is weak. Only some rows state a clone size, as once, few, many or a class for expanded clones.

V gene	D gene	J gene	clone size	CDR3 DNA	CDR3 protein
TRBV9	TRBD1	TRBJ2-2	.	TGTGCCAGCAGCGTAGGAGGGGGGACAGGGAAGAACACCGGGGAGCTGTTTTTT	CASSVGGGTGKNTGELFF
TRBV20-1	TRBD1	TRBJ2-5	.	TGCAGTAAGGGGGCAGAAGAGACCCAGTACTTC	CSKGAEETQYF
TRBV7-2	.	TRBJ1-2	once	TGTGCCAGCAGCCCGGACGGAAACTATGGCTACACCTTC	CASSPDGNYGYTF
TRBV7-9	TRBD1	TRBJ2-7	.	TGTGCCAGCAGCTTTACAGGGGGCGAGCAGTACTTC	CASSFTGGEQYF
TRBV6-5	TRBD1	TRBJ1-2	.	TGTGCCAGCAGCCAGAGCGGGACAGGGGACCCTGGCTACACCTTC	CASSQSGTGDPGYTF
TRBV5-1	.	TRBJ1-4	.	TGCGCCAGCAGCTTGGGGGGGGCCGGGAGGAATGAAAAACTGTTTTTT	CASSLGGAGRNEKLFF
TRBV6-5	.	TRBJ2-3	.	TGTGCCAGCAGTTACTCGAATCTGGGACAGCAGTATTTT	CASSYSNLGQQYF
TRBV10-3	.	TRBJ1-1	.	TGTGCCATCAGTGAGCAGGACCGCCGGACCTTCACTGAAGCTTTCTTT	CAISEQDRRTFTEAFF
TRBV27	TRBD1	TRBJ1-2	.	TGTGCCAGCAGTTCCACCCGACAGGGCTTTTCTGGCTACACCTTC	CASSSTRQGFSGYTF
TRBV27	.	TRBJ2-7	.	TGTGCCAGCAGTTTAAAGTCGGGATCTACCTACGAGCAGTACTTC	CASSLKSGSTYEQYF
TRBV28	.	TRBJ1-6	.	TGTGCCAGCAGTTTACGGCAGCATAATTCACCCCTCCACTTT	CASSLRQHNSPLHF
TRBV9	.	TRBJ2-1	.	TGTGCCAGCAGCGTCCGGCAGCAGGACTACAATGAGCAGTTCTTC	CASSVRQQDYNEQFF
TRBV7-2	.	TRBJ1-4	.	TGTGCCAGCAGCTCCCTCGGGGGCACTAATGAAAAACTGTTTTTT	CASSSLGGTNEKLFF
TRBV7-2	TRBD2	TRBJ2-4	.	TGTGCCAGCAGCTCTTCTAGCGGTGTATACATTCAGTACTTC	CASSSSSGVYIQYF
TRBV7-8	TRBD2	TRBJ2-6	.	TGTGCCAGCAGCTCTAGCGGGGGGACCCCTGGGGCCAACGTCCTGACTTTC	CASSSSGGTPGANVLTF